The next 29 T cell receptor beta chains were all read from a single sample in a study of vaccination effects on CD4 cells after COVID-19. Clones were sequenced by immunoSEQ multiplex PCR, and TCRdb holds only the in-frame ones, with some missing. This sample has 15,000 to 20,000 clones, with around three quarters found just once. These receptors lack a known antigen. The ViraFEST assay expanded antigen-specific CD4+ T cells with viral peptide pools before sequencing. Culture lasted about ten days before CD4+ T cell isolation. PCR-confirmed SARS-CoV-2 infection occurred in the person between March and December 2020. Participants were given two doses of BNT162b2 or mRNA-1273 vaccine. Specimen: CD4+ T cells from PBMCs cultured with SARS-CoV-2 spike peptides, collected after COVID-19 vaccination. Source of these receptors: a human donor who had a prior SARS-CoV-2 infection.

The J gene is TRBJ1-2, the V gene TRBV4-3; D is unclear. This CDR3 has 13 residues. The germline gives CDR1 LGHNA, CDR2 YSLEER. The ends were cut back, 0 bases at V and 5 bases at J, with 7 bases in the middle. CDR3 sequence reads: CASSQDRGYGYTF. In DNA, the CDR3 is TGCGCCAGCAGCCAAGATCGAGGGTATGGCTACACCTTC.

CDR3 sequence reads: CASSPGDRRQYF. CDR3 coding DNA: TGTGCCAGCAGCCCCGGGGACAGACGGCAGTACTTC. This chain connects TRBV6-6 to TRBJ2-5, with TRBD1 matching over 7 bases. The CDR3 runs to 12 residues. Germline lookup yields CDR1 MNHNY and CDR2 SVGAGI (reference sequence). V gave up 6 bases and J gave up 11 bases; unmatched junction bases: 9.

V gene TRBV28 combines with J gene TRBJ2-3; D gene ambiguous. The CDR3 consists of 15 residues. Trimming removed 7 bases from V and 1 base from J, with 15 bases in between. Germline V gene data show CDR1 as MDHEN and CDR2 as SYDVKM. CDR3 in DNA: TGTGCCAGCAACTTGCCCCTTCCACGCACAGATACGCAGTATTTT. Translation gives CASNLPLPRTDTQYF. Filled out from reference TRBV28 and TRBJ2-3, the complete variable domain reads DVKVTQSSRYLVKRTGEKVFLECVQDMDHENMFWYRQDPGLGLRLIYFSYDVKMKEKGDIPEGYSVSREKKERFSLILESASTNQTSMYLCASNLPLPRTDTQYFGPGTRLTVL.

This chain uses TRBV12-3 or TRBV12-4 with TRBJ2-7; TRBD2 agrees at 7 bases. This CDR3 contains 13 residues. Trimming cost V 8 bases and J 3 bases; bases outside gene matches: 7. CDR3 protein: CASQIAGLYEQYF. DNA of the CDR3: TGTGCCAGCCAAATAGCGGGCCTCTACGAGCAGTACTTC.

The chain has TRBV7-2 and TRBJ1-1, with 7 bases matching TRBD1. V shed 2 bases, J shed 3 bases, and the junction held 3 bases outside the gene matches. The CDR3 contains 14 residues. Germline lookup yields CDR1 SGHTA and CDR2 FQGNSA. The DNA for the CDR3 is TGTGCCAGCAGCTTATCAGGGGGTTACACTGAAGCTTTCTTT. Protein sequence: CASSLSGGYTEAFF.

This clone came up a few times. The V call is TRBV7-2, the J call TRBJ1-6; TRBD1 might be the D (6 bases). Trimming removed 4 bases at V and 9 bases at J, with 19 bases between. Germline V gene lookup returns CDR1 SGHTA and CDR2 FQGNSA. The CDR3 totals 16 residues. CDR3 residues: CASSSIGTGSGSPLHF. The CDR3 bases are TGTGCCAGCAGCTCAATAGGAACAGGGTCAGGTTCACCCCTCCACTTT. Full variable domain (missing parts from reference TRBV7-2 and TRBJ1-6): GAGVSQSPSNKVTEKGKDVELRCDPISGHTALYWYRQSLGQGLEFLIYFQGNSAPDKSGLPSDRFSAERTGGSVSTLTIQRTQQEDSAVYLCASSSIGTGSGSPLHFGNGTRLTVT.

This clone was recorded a few times. The chain carries TRBV7-3 and TRBJ2-1; TRBD2 aligns across 7 bases. The CDR3 totals 14 residues. J gave up 6 bases and V 2 bases, and 4 bases lay outside the gene matches. Per the germline V gene, CDR1 is SGHTA and CDR2 is FQGTGA. CDR3 in amino acids: CASSLLAGSNEQFF. The CDR3 bases are TGTGCCAGCAGCTTATTAGCGGGTTCCAATGAGCAGTTCTTC.

By proportion, this clone is medium-sized. V usage is TRBV4-3 and J usage is TRBJ2-2; no reliable D call. The CDR3 has 18 amino acids. V gave up 0 bases and J gave up 1 base, with 15 bases separating them. The germline CDR1 and CDR2 sequences are LGHNA and YSLEER. CDR3 sequence reads: CASSQEVLRVLNTGELFF. CDR3 coding DNA: TGCGCCAGCAGCCAAGAAGTCCTTCGAGTCCTGAACACCGGGGAGCTGTTTTTT.

The V gene is TRBV27, the J gene TRBJ1-1, with 8 positions matching TRBD1. V shed 3 bases and J 5 bases; nucleotides not matched to a gene: 8. The V gene's germline CDR1 is MNHEY and CDR2 SMNVEV (reference sequence). This CDR3 has 15 residues. The CDR3 spells CASSLGWQGATEAFF. The CDR3 bases are TGTGCCAGCAGTTTGGGGTGGCAGGGGGCTACTGAAGCTTTCTTT.

The chain recombines TRBV20-1 with TRBJ2-1; D possibly corresponds to TRBD2 (7 bases). Per germline, CDR1 DFQATT and CDR2 SNEGSKA (reference sequence). The V end was cut by 3 bases, the J end by 7 bases, with 16 bases between. The CDR3 runs to 14 residues. CDR3 in amino acids: CSASRGALGNEQFF. CDR3 coding DNA: TGCAGTGCTAGTCGGGGGGCACTTGGGAATGAGCAGTTCTTC.

The genes are TRBV11-2 and TRBJ2-7; D assignment may be TRBD1 or TRBD2 (5 bases each). This CDR3 comprises 15 residues. V shed 0 bases and J shed 5 bases, with 14 bases lying between them. CDR1 is SGHAT, CDR2 FQNNGV, per germline. The CDR3 loop is CASSLDRGGHHEQYF. DNA of the CDR3: TGTGCCAGCAGCTTAGACCGGGGTGGACACCACGAGCAGTACTTC.

The chain uses TRBV7-9 and TRBJ2-6, with D perhaps TRBD1 (6 bases). The germline V gene encodes CDR1 SEHNR and CDR2 FQNEAQ (reference sequence). CDR3 size: 14 residues. Between the trimmed V and J ends, which lost 8 bases and 0 bases, there was a span of 8 bases. The chain's CDR3 is CASGQHSGANVLTF. In DNA form, the CDR3 reads TGTGCCAGCGGACAGCACTCTGGGGCCAACGTCCTGACTTTC.

In this sample, this clone turned up a few times. The chain employs TRBV10-3 and TRBJ2-7; weak D call: TRBD2 (6 bases). Per the germline V gene, CDR1 is ENHRY and CDR2 is SYGVKD. This CDR3 has 18 amino acids. V was clipped by 3 bases and J by 9 bases, with 30 bases between them. CDR3 in DNA: TGTGCCATCAGTGATTCGGGAGCTGGACACTACCTCCTACGTGGGCAGTACTTC. Its translation: CAISDSGAGHYLLRGQYF.

The chain links TRBV9 to TRBJ1-1, with D unclear. V lost 4 bases to trimming and J lost 4 bases, with 14 bases between them. The length of the CDR3 is 14 residues. Germline V gene sequence: CDR1 SGDLS, CDR2 YYNGEE. The CDR3 DNA reads as TGTGCCAGCAGCACCCAGGCGCACTTCACTGAAGCTTTCTTT. Encoded protein: CASSTQAHFTEAFF.

The chain couples TRBV19 to TRBJ2-1; tentative D call: TRBD2 (5 bases). The germline CDR1 and CDR2 sequences are LNHDA and SQIVND (reference sequence). The V end lost 3 bases, the J end lost 8 bases, and 11 bases lay between the germline ends. This CDR3 comprises 13 residues. CDR3 DNA sequence: TGTGCCAGTAGTATTACGGGGAGCGATGAGCAGTTCTTC. This encodes CASSITGSDEQFF.

V usage is TRBV12-3 or TRBV12-4 and J usage is TRBJ1-2; D is perhaps TRBD1 (6 bases). The CDR3 is made up of 12 amino acids. The V end was cut by 5 bases, the J end by 8 bases, with 12 bases between. The CDR3 loop is CASSLTRGGYTF. CDR3 bases: TGTGCCAGCAGTCTCACCAGGGGAGGCTACACCTTC.

This chain links TRBV9 with TRBJ1-2; possible D gene TRBD1, 6 bases. This CDR3 region has 16 residues. The V gene's germline CDR1 is SGDLS and CDR2 YYNGEE. Trimming removed 4 bases from V and 2 bases from J, with 18 bases in between. CDR3 nucleotides: TGTGCCAGCAGCAGCCAGGGGCATGGGGCGAACTATGGCTACACCTTC. This sequence encodes CASSSQGHGANYGYTF.

The rearrangement links TRBV5-1 to TRBJ2-7; TRBD1 might be the D (6 bases). V was clipped by 2 bases and J by 3 bases, with 21 bases between them. Per germline, CDR1 SGHRS and CDR2 YFSETQ. The CDR3 runs 17 residues. In DNA, the CDR3 is TGCGCCAGCAGCTTAAGTCAGGACAGTGCCGGCAACTACGAGCAGTACTTC. Its protein product is CASSLSQDSAGNYEQYF.

DNA of the CDR3: TGCGCCAGCAGCCCCCGGCAGGGCGGGGCAGATACGCAGTATTTT. Amino acids: CASSPRQGGADTQYF. The rearrangement joins TRBV4-3 to TRBJ2-3; TRBD2 is a possible D gene (6 bases). The germline V and J ends were trimmed by 4 bases and 4 bases, with 15 bases remaining between them. Germline CDR1 LGHNA, CDR2 YSLEER. The CDR3 covers 15 residues.

The table lists this clone with a few counts. This chain joins TRBV15 and TRBJ2-2; D is unclear. The CDR3 is made up of 15 amino acids. Germline CDR1 reads LNHNV; CDR2 reads YYDKDF (reference sequence). Trimming shortened V by 5 bases and J by 6 bases, and 16 bases separated the two germline ends. DNA of the CDR3: TGTGCCACCAGCTCGCGTCTAGGGCCGGCCGGGGAGCTGTTTTTT. This translates into CATSSRLGPAGELFF.

This clone has a single count. The J gene is TRBJ1-1, the V gene TRBV30, with no clear D. This CDR3 spans 13 amino acids. CDR1 is GTSNPN, CDR2 SVGIG, per germline (reference sequence). The V end was cut by 2 bases, the J end by 1 base, with 8 bases between. The CDR3 DNA reads as TGTGCCTGGAGTACTCAAGAGAACACTGAAGCTTTCTTT. Translation: CAWSTQENTEAFF.

V is TRBV12-3 or TRBV12-4 and J is TRBJ2-7; D could derive from TRBD1 or TRBD2 (6 bases each). V was pared by 0 bases and J by 7 bases, with 10 bases between. The CDR3 spans 13 residues. Written as DNA, the CDR3 is TGTGCCAGCAGTTTAGCACGGAGGGGGGAGCAGTACTTC. This translates into CASSLARRGEQYF.

The chain's CDR3 is CASRLVTPTDTQYF. The DNA of the CDR3 is TGTGCTAGTCGACTAGTAACCCCCACAGATACGCAGTATTTT. The chain has TRBV12-5 and TRBJ2-3; weak D call: TRBD2 (6 bases). This CDR3 comprises 14 residues. Germline-derived CDR1 and CDR2 are LGHNT and FRNRAP. V was clipped by 8 bases and J by 2 bases, with 14 bases between them.

The CDR3 DNA follows: TGTGCCACCCGACAGGGTTACACCGGGGAGCTGTTTTTT. It yields the protein CATRQGYTGELFF. The J gene is TRBJ2-2, the V gene TRBV2; 7 positions agree with TRBD1. The trim removed 10 bases at V and 3 bases at J, leaving 5 bases unmatched. The CDR3 spans 13 residues. Germline CDR1 SNHLY, CDR2 FYNNEI.

V gene TRBV5-1 combines with J gene TRBJ2-5; D gene unclear. Germline CDR1 SGHRS, CDR2 YFSETQ. The V end was cut by 4 bases, the J end by 1 base, with 11 bases between. This CDR3 is built from 14 residues. The DNA for the CDR3 is TGCGCCAGCAGCGCTAGGAGCCTCCAAGAGACCCAGTACTTC. Its translation is CASSARSLQETQYF.

The J gene is TRBJ1-1, the V gene TRBV7-3; D gene uncertain. V was trimmed by 0 bases and J by 7 bases, leaving 12 bases between them. Per the germline V gene, CDR1 is SGHTA and CDR2 is FQGTGA. This CDR3 is built from 14 residues. The CDR3 loop is CASSLTEGEGEAFF. CDR3 nucleotides: TGTGCCAGCAGCTTAACTGAAGGTGAGGGTGAAGCTTTCTTT.

The gene calls are TRBV18 and TRBJ2-7; 10 bases fit TRBD2. The CDR3 is made up of 16 amino acids. V lost 5 bases to trimming and J lost 4 bases; unmatched junction nucleotides: 11. Per germline, CDR1 KGHSH and CDR2 LQKENI. The CDR3 protein is CASSSDTSGTPYEQYF. In DNA, the CDR3 is TGTGCCAGCTCATCGGATACTAGCGGGACCCCTTACGAGCAGTACTTC.

This chain uses TRBV18 with TRBJ2-1; D is possibly TRBD2 (5 bases). The V gene lost 2 bases and the J gene lost 7 bases, with 18 bases spanning the gap. CDR3 length: 16 amino acids. CDR1 is KGHSH, CDR2 LQKENI, per germline. The CDR3, as DNA: TGTGCCAGCTCACCAATAGCACTTCTGTCGGGAAATGAGCAGTTCTTC. This translates into CASSPIALLSGNEQFF.

The table lists this clone with a few counts. The chain carries TRBV19 and TRBJ1-2; D possibly corresponds to TRBD1 (6 bases). Germline V gene data show CDR1 as LNHDA and CDR2 as SQIVND (reference sequence). V was clipped by 9 bases and J by 8 bases, with 25 bases between them. The CDR3 sequence is 15 residues long. The CDR3 here is CASTPGGHTPRGYTF. The CDR3 nucleotides are TGTGCCAGCACACCCGGGGGACACACCCCGCGGGGCTACACCTTC.